This T cell receptor beta chain comes out of a study of cytomegalovirus exposure and HLA in healthy donors. In the study overall: Early released data comprised about 90 million unique TCRs from HLA-typed donors. The study placed around 80% of its roughly 430 genotyped donors in the Caucasian-associated ancestry cluster.

Vbeta (60) and Jbeta (13) primers were used in the PCR. The method was immunoSEQ multiplex PCR; TCRdb's version includes in-frame clones alone and lacks a portion of them. Its table lists about 140,000 clones. Trimming cost V 3 bases and J 2 bases; bases outside gene matches: 4. In germline, CDR1 is SGHRS, CDR2 YFSETQ. The CDR3 runs 16 residues. This TCR came from a man between 40 and 49 years old in good health and CMV-seronegative. Sequencing used PBMCs. The J gene is TRBJ2-3, the V gene TRBV5-1, with 12 bases fitting TRBD1. In nucleotides, the CDR3 is TGCGCCAGCAGCTGGGGGACAGGGGGCTTCACAGATACGCAGTATTTT. Translated, it gives CASSWGTGGFTDTQYF.